This T cell receptor beta chain appears in the sequencing data of a study of T cell responses to AZD1222 COVID-19 vaccine. Findings of the study overall: Nearly half of spike-specific TCRs reportedly target variant regions that are unmutated in the B.1.351 and B.1.1.7 variants. Seropositive at baseline were only a handful of AZD1222 recipients.

Only in-frame clones appear in the TCRdb table, and some are missing; sequencing was by immunoSEQ multiplex PCR. The profile shows some 150,000 clones, about 93% of them singletons. CDR1 SNHLY and CDR2 FYNNEI come from the germline V gene. Trimming removed 6 bases at V and 3 bases at J, with 12 bases between. The CDR3 length is 14 residues. A word on this clone: Its antigen is unknown.

The rearrangement uses TRBV2 and TRBJ1-5; D possibly corresponds to TRBD1 (6 bases). The clonotype was recovered from an adult in good health. Material: peripheral blood, obtained on day 0 of MenACWY control vaccination. The CDR3 DNA follows: TGTGCCAGCAGGGGGGACACCGACAATCAGCCCCAGCATTTT. It is translated as CASRGDTDNQPQHF.